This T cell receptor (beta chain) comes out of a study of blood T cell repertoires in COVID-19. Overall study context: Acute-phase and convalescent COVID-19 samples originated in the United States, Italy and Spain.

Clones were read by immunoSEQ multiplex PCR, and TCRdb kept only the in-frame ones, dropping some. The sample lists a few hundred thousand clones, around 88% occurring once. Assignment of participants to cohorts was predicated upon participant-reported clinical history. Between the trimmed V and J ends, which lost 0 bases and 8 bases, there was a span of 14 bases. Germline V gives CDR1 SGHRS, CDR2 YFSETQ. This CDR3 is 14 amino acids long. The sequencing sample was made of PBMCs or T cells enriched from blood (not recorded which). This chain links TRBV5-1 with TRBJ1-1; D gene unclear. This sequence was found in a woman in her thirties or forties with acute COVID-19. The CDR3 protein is CASSLGAGNWEAFF. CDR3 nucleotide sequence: TGCGCCAGCAGCTTGGGGGCGGGGAACTGGGAAGCTTTCTTT.